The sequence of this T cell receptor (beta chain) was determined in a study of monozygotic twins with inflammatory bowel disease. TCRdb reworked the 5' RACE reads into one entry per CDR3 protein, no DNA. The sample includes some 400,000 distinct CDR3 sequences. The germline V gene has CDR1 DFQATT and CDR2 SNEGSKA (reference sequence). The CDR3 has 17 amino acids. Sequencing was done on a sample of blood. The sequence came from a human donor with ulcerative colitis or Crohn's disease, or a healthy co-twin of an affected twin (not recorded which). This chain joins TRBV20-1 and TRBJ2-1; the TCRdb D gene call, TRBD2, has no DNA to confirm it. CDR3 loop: CSANRVGFLAESGEQFF.